What follows is one T cell receptor (beta chain) and its context. No antigen is known for it. Isolation per sample recovered at least 6 million PBMCs. The data stem from a study of blood T cells in healthy people across ages. Study outcomes and limitations: Whereas aged donors had fewer naive CD4+ cells, long-lived donors had more of them and higher diversity.

CDR3 length equals 14 residues. CDR1 MDHEN and CDR2 SYDVKM come from the germline V gene. Trimming pared 7 bases from V and 0 bases from J, leaving 12 bases between. A J-beta primer mix and a sample-barcoded 5' primer were used in a second PCR of roughly 6 to 11 cycles. TCRdb redid the calling of the 5' RACE reads with MiXCR, one entry per CDR3 protein. The table lists some 1.5 million distinct CDR3 sequences, roughly 43% of them singletons. The chain is built from TRBV28 and TRBJ2-5; TRBD2 might be the D (5 bases). Sequencing was done on a sample of blood. This receptor was identified in a woman younger than 30 in good health. CDR3 in amino acids: CASTLLEYQETQYF. The CDR3 coding sequence is TGTGCCAGCACCTTACTAGAGTACCAAGAGACCCAGTACTTC.